The 6 T cell receptor beta chains presented below share a single source sample, sequenced in a study of regulatory T cells in long-lasting Graves disease (dated by TCRdb to 2020 to 2023). This specimen's time point label, per the study, means: newly diagnosed GD, antithyroid drugs for less than 3 months. For both TCR sequencing and RNA sequencing, RNA was extracted from PBMCs in TRIzol. Libraries were constructed by multiplex PCR. Sequencer: Illumina HiSeq 4000. CDR3 regions were amplified by Arm-PCR with iRepertoire HTBI primers to construct TCR beta libraries. TCRdb reworked the public reads: Q25 trimming with fastp, MiXCR clone assembly, productive beta chains retained. Each CDR3 protein gets just one entry, which takes the most common genes and DNA from the rows behind it. In all, the sample holds around 400,000 distinct CDR3 sequences, and 15% to 18% of those were seen once. The ten largest clones add up to roughly 20% of the sample.

The sequences come from peripheral blood mononuclear cells (PBMCs), collected at new diagnosis, from a patient treated with antithyroid drugs. The source is a female donor with Graves disease.

This clonotype was counted many times. The chain is built from TRBV27 and TRBJ2-7, with 10 nucleotides matching TRBD1. The trim removed 6 bases at V and 7 bases at J, leaving 9 bases unmatched. Germline V gene lookup returns CDR1 MNHEY and CDR2 SMNVEV (reference sequence). The CDR3 is made up of 14 amino acids. The CDR3 spells CASRFRDRGTEQYF. As DNA, the CDR3 is TGTGCCAGCAGATTTCGGGACAGGGGAACAGAGCAGTACTTC.

The chain uses TRBV7-2 and TRBJ2-3; D not resolved. Germline assignment: CDR1 SGHTA and CDR2 FQGNSA. CDR3 length equals 14 residues. V lost 2 bases to trimming and J lost 2 bases, with 8 bases between them. CDR3 residues: CASSLPQFTDTQYF. CDR3 in DNA: TGTGCCAGCAGCTTACCTCAATTCACAGATACGCAGTATTTT.

This clonotype was picked up a small number of times. A much bigger clone sits one base away, suggesting this may be a read error. The chain carries TRBV11-2 and TRBJ2-7, with 7 positions matching TRBD2. V shed 2 bases, J shed 3 bases, and the junction held 7 bases outside the gene matches. The CDR3 covers 15 residues. Germline assignment: CDR1 SGHAT and CDR2 FQNNGV. The CDR3, as DNA: TGTGCCAGCAGCTTACCGCAGCGGGAAATCTACGAGCAGTACTTC. The encoded protein is CASSLPQREIYEQYF. Full variable domain (rest looked up from reference TRBV11-2 and TRBJ2-7): EAGVAQSPRYKIIEKRQSVAFWCNPISGHATLYWYQQILGQGPKLLIQFQNNGVVDDSQLPKDRFSAERLKGVDSTLKIQPAKLEDSAVYLCASSLPQREIYEQYFGPGTRLTVT.

This clonotype was counted at least ten times. V and J are TRBV7-3 and TRBJ2-1; D is unresolved. This CDR3 spans 18 amino acids. CDR1 is SGHTA and CDR2 is FQGTGA in the germline V gene. Trimming cost V 0 bases and J 4 bases, with 19 bases left between them. The CDR3 here is CASSLTPSPGSYYNEQFF. Written as DNA, the CDR3 is TGTGCCAGCAGCTTAACGCCGAGCCCTGGCAGCTATTACAATGAGCAGTTCTTC. Using reference TRBV7-3 and TRBJ2-1 for the parts outside the CDR3, the full variable domain is GAGVSQTPSNKVTEKGKYVELRCDPISGHTALYWYRQSLGQGPEFLIYFQGTGAADDSGLPNDRFFAVRPEGSVSTLKIQRTERGDSAVYLCASSLTPSPGSYYNEQFFGPGTRLTVL.

On this clonotype: Germline and junction disagree at one end, which may indicate a read error. The V and J genes are TRBV27 and TRBJ2-1; possible D gene TRBD2, 6 bases. The CDR3 sequence is 16 residues long. Germline CDR1 is MNHEY and CDR2 is SMNVEV (reference sequence). For the CDR3, the DNA is TGTGCCAGCAGTCCCACCCAGGGACTGGGCTCAAATGGGCAGTTCTTC. Translating it yields CASSPTQGLGSNGQFF.

V gene TRBV28 combines with J gene TRBJ1-1; D ambiguous. Germline CDR1 and CDR2: MDHEN and SYDVKM. Trimming cost V 5 bases and J 0 bases, with 16 bases left between them. The CDR3 sequence is 16 residues long. The CDR3 bases are TGTGCCAGCAGTACTAAACACTGGTGGGTGAACACTGAAGCTTTCTTT. Translating gives CASSTKHWWVNTEAFF.